This is a list of T cell receptor beta chains from one sample in a study of blood T cell repertoires in COVID-19. Sequencing was performed with immunoSEQ multiplex PCR; in TCRdb, only in-frame clones are kept and a portion is missing. The data hold 340,000 or so clones, with roughly 84% observed a single time. Sequences were obtained from peripheral blood. These receptors originate from a man in his forties or fifties with active or convalescent COVID-19. Both conserved end residues are part of each CDR3. The D gene is left open where the match is weak.

V	D	J	DNA	CDR3
TRBV28	TRBD1	TRBJ1-4	TGTGCCAGCACCCCAGACAGGGGTTGGAATGAAAAACTGTTTTTT	CASTPDRGWNEKLFF
TRBV3-1/TRBV3-2	TRBD1	TRBJ1-1	TGTGCCAGCAGCCATGGCGACAGGGAGAACACTGAAGCTTTCTTT	CASSHGDRENTEAFF
TRBV24-1	NA	TRBJ2-1	NA	CATSDLGTGPGSRGEQFF
TRBV7-9	NA	TRBJ1-1	TGTGCCAGCAGCCTGGGCGGGAGTGAAGCTTTCTTT	CASSLGGSEAFF
TRBV20-1	NA	TRBJ1-5	TGCAGTGCTAGTCGCCCCGAAGGGGGTCAGCCCCAGCATTTT	CSASRPEGGQPQHF
TRBV7-9	TRBD2	TRBJ2-1	TGTGCCAGCAGCTTAGTAGCTTCGACTAGCAGTAACAATGAGCAGTTCTTC	CASSLVASTSSNNEQFF
TRBV5-6	NA	TRBJ1-3	TGTGCCAGCAGCTTGAGAGGCTCGGGGTATGGAAACACCATATATTTT	CASSLRGSGYGNTIYF
TRBV30	NA	TRBJ2-1	TGTGCCGCCCGGCGGCAGTACAATGAGCAGTTCTTC	CAARRQYNEQFF
TRBV3-1/TRBV3-2	NA	TRBJ2-7	TGTGCCAGCAGCCATCGGGTCCGCGAGCAGTACTTC	CASSHRVREQYF
TRBV18	TRBD2	TRBJ2-7	TGTGCCAGCTCACCTAGCGGGGGCAACGAGCAGTACTTC	CASSPSGGNEQYF
TRBV5-1	NA	TRBJ1-3	TGCGCCAGCAGCGATCGGGTATCTGGAAACACCATATATTTT	CASSDRVSGNTIYF
TRBV19	NA	TRBJ1-2	TGTGCCAGTCACTCGGGGGTTGGCTATGGCTACACCTTC	CASHSGVGYGYTF